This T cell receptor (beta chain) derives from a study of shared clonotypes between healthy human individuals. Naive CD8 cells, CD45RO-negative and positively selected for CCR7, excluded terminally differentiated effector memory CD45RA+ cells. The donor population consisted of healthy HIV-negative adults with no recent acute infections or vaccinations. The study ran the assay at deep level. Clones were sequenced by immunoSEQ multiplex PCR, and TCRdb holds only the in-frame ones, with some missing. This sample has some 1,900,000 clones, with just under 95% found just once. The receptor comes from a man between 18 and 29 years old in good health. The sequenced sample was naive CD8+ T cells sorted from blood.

In DNA form, the CDR3 reads TGTGCCAGCAGACTAAGACAGGAGAACACTGAAGCTTTCTTT. Translation: CASRLRQENTEAFF. The chain combines TRBV7-9 with TRBJ1-1; D is possibly TRBD1 (6 bases). The germline V gene encodes CDR1 SEHNR and CDR2 FQNEAQ (reference sequence). V was trimmed by 6 bases and J by 1 base, leaving 12 bases between them. The CDR3 loop spans 14 amino acids.